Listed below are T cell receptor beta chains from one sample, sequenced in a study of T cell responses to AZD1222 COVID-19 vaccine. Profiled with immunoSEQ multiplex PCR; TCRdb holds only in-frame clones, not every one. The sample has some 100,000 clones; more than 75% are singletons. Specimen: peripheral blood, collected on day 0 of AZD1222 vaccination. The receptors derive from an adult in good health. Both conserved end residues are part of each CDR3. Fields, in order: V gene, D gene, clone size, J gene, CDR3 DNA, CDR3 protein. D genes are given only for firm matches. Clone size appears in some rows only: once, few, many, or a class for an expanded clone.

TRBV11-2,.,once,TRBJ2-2,TGTGCCAGCAGCGTACGGGGCCAAACCGGGGAGCTGTTTTTT,CASSVRGQTGELFF
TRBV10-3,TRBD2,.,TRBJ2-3,TGTGCCAGCGGGACTAGCGGGGGAAAAAGCACAGATACGCAGTATTTT,CASGTSGGKSTDTQYF
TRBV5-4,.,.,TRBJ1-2,TGTGCCAGCAGCCTGTCCGCCTCTAACTATGGCTACACCTTC,CASSLSASNYGYTF
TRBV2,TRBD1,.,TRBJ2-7,TGTGCCAGCAGTGAGGGACAGGGAAGATACGAGCAGTACTTC,CASSEGQGRYEQYF
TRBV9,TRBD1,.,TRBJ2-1,TGTGCCAGCAGCCCCACAGGGGGCGCTGAGCAGTTCTTC,CASSPTGGAEQFF
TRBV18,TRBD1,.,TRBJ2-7,TGTGCCAGCTCAGTGGACAGGGGTAGTTACGAGCAGTACTTC,CASSVDRGSYEQYF
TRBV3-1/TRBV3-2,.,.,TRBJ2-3,TGTGCCAGCAGCGACCTAGCCCGAACAGATACGCGGTATTTT,CASSDLARTDTRYF
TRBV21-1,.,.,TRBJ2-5,TGTGCCAGCAGCAAAGATCGCCGGCAGGAGCGGGGGAAAGAGACCCAGTACTTC,CASSKDRRQERGKETQYF
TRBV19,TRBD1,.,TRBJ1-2,TGTGCCAGTAGTAGCCAACAGGGGGTCTATGGCTACACCTTC,CASSSQQGVYGYTF
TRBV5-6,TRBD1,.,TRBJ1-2,TGTGCCAGCATAGTGTGGGACAGGGTTTCCTATGGCTACACCTTC,CASIVWDRVSYGYTF
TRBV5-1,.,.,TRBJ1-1,TGCGCCAGCAGCTTTACTAGAAAGAACACTGAAGCTTTCTTT,CASSFTRKNTEAFF
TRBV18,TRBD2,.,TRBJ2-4,TGTGCCAGCTCAGAAACTAGCGGGGGAGTAGCCAAAAACATTCAGTACTTC,CASSETSGGVAKNIQYF
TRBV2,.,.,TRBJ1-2,TGTGCCAGCAGTGAAGAAGGACAACTGGCTGGCTACACCTTC,CASSEEGQLAGYTF
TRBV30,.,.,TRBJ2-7,TGTGCCTGGAACCAGGGGTCCTACGAGCAGTACTTC,CAWNQGSYEQYF
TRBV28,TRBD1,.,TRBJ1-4,TGTGCCAGCAGAAGGACAGGGAATGAAAAACTGTTTTTT,CASRRTGNEKLFF
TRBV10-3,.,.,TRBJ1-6,TGTGCCATCAGTGAGAATTCCACGCCGAATTCACCCCTCCACTTT,CAISENSTPNSPLHF
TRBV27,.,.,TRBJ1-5,TGTGCCAGCAGTTTATCTCCACAGGGCAATCAGCCCCAGCATTTT,CASSLSPQGNQPQHF
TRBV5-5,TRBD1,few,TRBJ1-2,TGTGCCAGCAGCTTGGAGACAGGGGTATTAGGCTATGGCTACACCTTC,CASSLETGVLGYGYTF
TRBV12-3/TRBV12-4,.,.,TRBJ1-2,TGTGCCAGCAGTGGGGACGGTAACTATGGCTACACCTTC,CASSGDGNYGYTF
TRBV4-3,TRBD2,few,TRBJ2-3,TGCGCCAGCAGCCAAGAAACCCTGACTAGCGGGGGGTCCACAGATACGCAGTATTTT,CASSQETLTSGGSTDTQYF
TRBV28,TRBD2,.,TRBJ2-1,TGTGCCAGCAGTCCATTAGCGGGGGATGCCTACAATGAGCAGTTCTTC,CASSPLAGDAYNEQFF
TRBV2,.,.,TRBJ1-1,TGTGCCAGCAACCCCCAGGGGTACACTGAAGCTTTCTTT,CASNPQGYTEAFF
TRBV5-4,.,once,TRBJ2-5,TGTGCCAGCAGCTTGCAAGGGACCCAGTACTTC,CASSLQGTQYF
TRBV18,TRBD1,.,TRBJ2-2,TGTGCCAGCTCACGCCAGGGGGCCCCGAACACCGGGGAGCTGTTTTTT,CASSRQGAPNTGELFF
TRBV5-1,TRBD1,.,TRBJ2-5,TGCGCCAGCAGCCGGGACAGGGTAGGAGAGACCCAGTACTTC,CASSRDRVGETQYF
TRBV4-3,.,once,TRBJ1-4,TGCGCCAGCAGCCGGGACGGTGAAAAACTGTTTTTT,CASSRDGEKLFF
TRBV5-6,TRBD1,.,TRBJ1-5,TGTGCCAGCAGCCGGACAGGGTTTAATCAGCCCCAGCATTTT,CASSRTGFNQPQHF
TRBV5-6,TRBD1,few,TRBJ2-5,TGTGCCAGCAGCTTGGAGGGACAGGGACTAGAGACCCAGTACTTC,CASSLEGQGLETQYF
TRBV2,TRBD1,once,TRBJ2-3,TGTGCCAGCAAAGTTGGTCAGGGGGTTCCAGATACGCAGTATTTT,CASKVGQGVPDTQYF
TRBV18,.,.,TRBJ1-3,TGTGCCAGCTCACCACTACCAGGCCAGGGGCAAAACACCATATATTTT,CASSPLPGQGQNTIYF
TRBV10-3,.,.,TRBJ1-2,TGTGCCATCAGCGAGTCGGGAGGGGCCGAATGGGGCTACACCTTC,CAISESGGAEWGYTF
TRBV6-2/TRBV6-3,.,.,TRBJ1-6,TGTGCCAGCAGTTCAGAGAAATATTCACCCCTCCACTTT,CASSSEKYSPLHF
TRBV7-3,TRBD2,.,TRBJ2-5,TGTGCCAGCAGCTCCGGGGGAGCGGGGCGGCAAGAGACCCAGTACTTC,CASSSGGAGRQETQYF
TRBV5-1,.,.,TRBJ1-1,TGCGCCAGCAGCTTACCGCGGAACACTGAAGCTTTCTTT,CASSLPRNTEAFF
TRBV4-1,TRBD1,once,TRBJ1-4,TGCGCCAGCAGCCAAGATTCCGGGACAGGGGGTGAAAAACTGTTTTTT,CASSQDSGTGGEKLFF
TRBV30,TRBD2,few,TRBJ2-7,TGTGCCTGGAGCCCAACGGGTGTTAGCGGGGTTCCCTACGAGCAGTACTTC,CAWSPTGVSGVPYEQYF
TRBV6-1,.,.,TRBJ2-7,TGTGCCAGCACCCTGGACGGTTACGAGCAGTACTTC,CASTLDGYEQYF
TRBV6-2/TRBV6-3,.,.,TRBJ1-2,TGTGCCAGCAGCCCGAGGGAACCCTCTCATCTCTATGGCTACACCTTC,CASSPREPSHLYGYTF
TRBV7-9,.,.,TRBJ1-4,TGTGCCAGCAGCTTCCCTTCGAGTCCTAATGAAAAACTGTTTTTT,CASSFPSSPNEKLFF
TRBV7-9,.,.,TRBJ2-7,TGTGCCAGCAGCTTGATCTCCTCCGAGCAGTACTTC,CASSLISSEQYF
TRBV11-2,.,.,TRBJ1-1,TGTGCCAGCAGCAGGGGAGCTGGGTACCGGAACACTGAAGCTTTCTTT,CASSRGAGYRNTEAFF
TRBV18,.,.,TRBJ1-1,TGTGCCAGCTCACCGGACTCCCACGGAGCTTTCTTT,CASSPDSHGAFF
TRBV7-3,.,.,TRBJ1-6,TGTGCCAGCAGCTTAGGGGTGGGAGGAACCCTCCACTTT,CASSLGVGGTLHF
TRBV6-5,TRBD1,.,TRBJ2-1,TGTGCCAGCAGTCCCGACAGGGGCTCCTACAATGAGCAGTTCTTC,CASSPDRGSYNEQFF
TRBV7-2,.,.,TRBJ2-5,TGTGCCAGCAGCTTAGGCACCCAAGAGACCCAGTACTTC,CASSLGTQETQYF
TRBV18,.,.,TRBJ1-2,TGTGCCAGCTCAACCTCTCAGGGTAGCTATGGCTACACCTTC,CASSTSQGSYGYTF
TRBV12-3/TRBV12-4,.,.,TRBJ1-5,TGTGCCAGCAGTTTAACTTTCGGCAGGGCCCAGCATTTT,CASSLTFGRAQHF
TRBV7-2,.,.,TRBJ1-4,TGTGCCAGCAACGACGGGACAACCGAAAAACTGTTTTTT,CASNDGTTEKLFF
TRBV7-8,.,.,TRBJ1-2,TGTGCCAGCAGCCCACAGTTAAGGACAGATTCTAACTATGGCTACACCTTC,CASSPQLRTDSNYGYTF
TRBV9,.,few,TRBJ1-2,TGTGCCAGCAGCGTAGGGCAGATGGACTACACCTTC,CASSVGQMDYTF
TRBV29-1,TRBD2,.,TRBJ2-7,TGCAGCGTTGATAGGGCGGGAGGGAACGAGCAGTACTTC,CSVDRAGGNEQYF
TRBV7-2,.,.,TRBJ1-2,TGTGCCAGCAGCTACCGTGCACAGGGTATCGGTGATGGCTACACCTTC,CASSYRAQGIGDGYTF
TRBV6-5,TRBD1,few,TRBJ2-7,TGTGCCAGCAGGGGGACAGGCCAAGCCTACGAGCAGTACTTC,CASRGTGQAYEQYF
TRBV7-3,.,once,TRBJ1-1,TGTGCCAGCAGCTTAGGGATGAACACTGAAGCTTTCTTT,CASSLGMNTEAFF